Below, 27 T cell receptor beta chains from the same sample are listed, as sequenced in a study of T cell repertoires in cytomegalovirus infection. TCRdb processed the reads anew with MiXCR; each CDR3 protein has one entry. The sample consists of under 300,000 distinct CDR3 sequences, over 9% of them appearing once. The sequenced sample was PBMCs. All receptors derive from a human donor in good health (CMV status not recorded). Some clones in this sample may be carry-over from other donors' samples.

The chain uses TRBV5-4 and TRBJ1-1; possibly TRBD1 for D (6 bases). Per germline, CDR1 SGHNT and CDR2 YYREEE (reference sequence). This CDR3 spans 16 amino acids. The V end lost 4 bases, the J end lost 0 bases, and 16 bases lay between the germline ends. The CDR3 loop is CASSPSGEGVNTEAFF. CDR3 in DNA: TGTGCCAGCAGCCCATCAGGGGAAGGAGTGAACACTGAAGCTTTCTTT.

This clonotype has ten or more counts. V is TRBV12-3 or TRBV12-4 and J is TRBJ2-7; TRBD2 aligns across 7 bases. The CDR3 runs 14 residues. V shed 5 bases, J shed 6 bases, and the junction held 10 bases outside the gene matches. CDR3 bases: TGTGCCAGCAGTCGACTAGCCCCGACCTCCGAGCAGTACTTC. Encoded protein: CASSRLAPTSEQYF.

This clonotype was seen a handful of times. The chain carries TRBV20-1 and TRBJ2-7; a possible D gene is TRBD1 (6 bases). Trimming took off 5 bases at V and 3 bases at J, with 14 bases between the two ends. The germline V gene has CDR1 DFQATT and CDR2 SNEGSKA (reference sequence). This CDR3 is 13 amino acids long. CDR3 residues: CSAGGRSIYEQYF. The CDR3 nucleotides read TGCAGTGCTGGGGGCAGGTCAATCTACGAGCAGTACTTC.

Ten or more counts support this clonotype. The genes are TRBV7-3 and TRBJ2-5; tentatively, D is TRBD2 (6 bases). Trimming left V 5 bases short and J 0 bases short, with 13 bases between. Germline V lookup: CDR1 SGHTA, CDR2 FQGTGA. CDR3 size: 15 residues. The CDR3 DNA follows: TGTGCCAGCAGCCCCTCCCGGGGGAACCAAGAGACCCAGTACTTC. Protein sequence: CASSPSRGNQETQYF.

In this sample, this clonotype turned up a few times. The chain carries TRBV18 and TRBJ2-3, with D tentatively TRBD1 or TRBD2 (6 bases each). This CDR3 contains 15 residues. V lost 3 bases to trimming and J lost 4 bases, with 14 bases between them. CDR1 KGHSH and CDR2 LQKENI come from the germline V gene. CDR3 residues: CASSPFSGGPDTQYF. The DNA of the CDR3 is TGTGCCAGCTCACCCTTTTCCGGGGGCCCAGATACGCAGTATTTT.

This clonotype was recorded many times. V and J are TRBV6-2 or TRBV6-3 and TRBJ2-3; no definite D call. The CDR3 is made up of 12 amino acids. The V gene lost 6 bases and the J gene lost 3 bases, with 7 bases spanning the gap. Per germline, CDR1 MNHEY and CDR2 SVGEGT. Here the CDR3 reads CASRLNTDTQYF. CDR3 sequence (DNA): TGTGCCAGCAGGCTAAATACAGATACGCAGTATTTT.

The chain recombines TRBV5-6 with TRBJ2-7; 7 bases align to TRBD2. This CDR3 comprises 15 residues. V lost 2 bases, J lost 4 bases, and 9 bases stayed unmatched. Germline assignment: CDR1 SGHDT and CDR2 YYEEEE. CDR3 in amino acids: CASSFRGVGSYEQYF. For the CDR3, the DNA is TGTGCCAGCAGCTTCCGGGGGGTAGGTAGTTACGAGCAGTACTTC. Looking up the rest from reference TRBV5-6 and TRBJ2-7 gives the full variable domain: DAGVTQSPTHLIKTRGQQVTLRCSPKSGHDTVSWYQQALGQGPQFIFQYYEEEERQRGNFPDRFSGHQFPNYSSELNVNALLLGDSALYLCASSFRGVGSYEQYFGPGTRLTVT.

The chain employs TRBV19 and TRBJ2-7, with 10 bases lining up with TRBD1. CDR1 is LNHDA, CDR2 SQIVND, per germline (reference sequence). This CDR3 contains 13 residues. With 6 bases clipped from V and 3 bases from J, the junction kept 2 bases outside the gene matches. CDR3 DNA sequence: TGTGCCAGTAGGGACAGGGGGGTCTACGAGCAGTACTTC. This translates into CASRDRGVYEQYF.

This clonotype was seen many times. The chain employs TRBV10-3 and TRBJ1-2; D is uncertain. This CDR3 has 16 residues. Per germline, CDR1 ENHRY and CDR2 SYGVKD. Trimming stripped 5 bases from V and 2 bases from J, with 18 bases between. CDR3 amino acids: CAISILGSAGNYGYTF. The CDR3 nucleotides read TGTGCCATCAGTATCCTTGGTTCGGCAGGAAACTATGGCTACACCTTC.

This clonotype has a handful of counts. V usage is TRBV4-3 and J usage is TRBJ2-7; unclear D gene. V lost 0 bases to trimming and J lost 3 bases, with 12 bases between them. Germline loops: CDR1 LGHNA, CDR2 YSLEER. The CDR3 totals 15 residues. The CDR3 nucleotides are TGCGCCAGCAGCCAAGAAACGGCCTCCCTCTACGAGCAGTACTTC. Encoded protein: CASSQETASLYEQYF.

The table lists this clonotype with many counts. This chain joins TRBV7-2 and TRBJ1-4; no definite D call. CDR3 length: 16 residues. The V and J ends lost 6 bases and 0 bases respectively, with 14 bases between them. Germline-derived CDR1 and CDR2 are SGHTA and FQGNSA. CDR3 sequence reads: CASSMRQTSTNEKLFF. Written as DNA, the CDR3 is TGTGCCAGCAGTATGAGGCAGACCTCAACTAATGAAAAACTGTTTTTT. The full variable domain, with the rest looked up from reference TRBV7-2 and TRBJ1-4, is GAGVSQSPSNKVTEKGKDVELRCDPISGHTALYWYRQSLGQGLEFLIYFQGNSAPDKSGLPSDRFSAERTGGSVSTLTIQRTQQEDSAVYLCASSMRQTSTNEKLFFGSGTQLSVL.

The chain combines TRBV2 with TRBJ2-2; possible D gene TRBD2, 6 bases. Trimming cost V 7 bases and J 7 bases, with 28 bases left between them. The CDR3 extends over 18 amino acids. Germline V gene sequence: CDR1 SNHLY, CDR2 FYNNEI. As DNA, the CDR3 is TGTGCCAGCACCGTTATTCTCTCCCGGGACTGGGGCAACGGGGAGCTGTTTTTT. Translation: CASTVILSRDWGNGELFF.

This clonotype appeared many times. The V gene is TRBV28, the J gene TRBJ2-3, with D possibly TRBD1 on 5 matching bases. Deletions cut 10 bases from V and 1 base from J, with 15 bases between. This CDR3 is built from 14 residues. From germline, CDR1 is MDHEN and CDR2 SYDVKM. The CDR3 protein is CATLRALGTDTQYF. CDR3 nucleotide sequence: TGTGCCACCCTCAGGGCCCTCGGCACAGATACGCAGTATTTT.

This clonotype turned up a few times. The chain combines TRBV15 with TRBJ2-5, with D possibly matching TRBD2 (5 bases). CDR1 is LNHNV and CDR2 is YYDKDF in the germline V gene (reference sequence). Trimming took 5 bases from V and 5 from J, leaving 15 bases between them. The length of the CDR3 is 14 residues. The CDR3: CATSPRLEAETQYF. DNA for the CDR3: TGTGCCACCAGCCCGAGGTTGGAGGCCGAGACCCAGTACTTC.

To note about this clonotype: A much bigger clone sits one base away, suggesting this may be a read error. This chain connects TRBV28 to TRBJ2-5; tentative D call: TRBD1 (6 bases). This CDR3 has 13 residues. V was trimmed by 4 bases and J by 5 bases, leaving 11 bases between them. Germline values: CDR1 MDHEN, CDR2 SYDVKM. Here the CDR3 DNA reads TGTGCCAGCAGTTATGGGGGACACGAGACCCAGTACTTC. It codes for CASSYGGHETQYF.

This clonotype was detected ten times or more. This chain links TRBV5-1 with TRBJ2-7; D is perhaps TRBD2 (6 bases). V was clipped by 4 bases and J by 2 bases, with 19 bases between them. This CDR3 is 16 amino acids long. Germline-derived CDR1 and CDR2 are SGHRS and YFSETQ. CDR3 sequence reads: CASSLPSGELTYEQYF. CDR3 nucleotide sequence: TGCGCCAGCAGCCTTCCCTCGGGGGAGCTAACCTACGAGCAGTACTTC.

This clonotype was counted ten times or more. The V gene is TRBV11-2, the J gene TRBJ1-6, with D possibly matching TRBD1 (6 bases). This CDR3 has 18 amino acids. The V gene's germline CDR1 is SGHAT and CDR2 FQNNGV. The germline V and J ends were trimmed by 5 bases and 1 base, with 18 bases remaining between them. CDR3 amino acids: CASSRTAGEGSYNSPLHF. The CDR3 DNA sequence: TGTGCCAGCAGCCGGACGGCAGGGGAGGGATCCTATAATTCACCCCTCCACTTT. Full variable domain (missing parts from reference TRBV11-2 and TRBJ1-6): EAGVAQSPRYKIIEKRQSVAFWCNPISGHATLYWYQQILGQGPKLLIQFQNNGVVDDSQLPKDRFSAERLKGVDSTLKIQPAKLEDSAVYLCASSRTAGEGSYNSPLHFGNGTRLTVT.

This clonotype was seen a few times. The V gene is TRBV20-1, the J gene TRBJ2-7; D gene unclear. This CDR3 has 15 amino acids. Trimming stripped 0 bases from V and 6 bases from J, with 18 bases between. The germline gives CDR1 DFQATT, CDR2 SNEGSKA (reference sequence). The CDR3 sequence is CSARERSPSITEQYF. DNA of the CDR3: TGCAGTGCTAGAGAAAGGTCCCCCTCGATCACCGAGCAGTACTTC.

This clonotype was recorded many times. The rearrangement uses TRBV6-1 and TRBJ1-5; 11 bases match TRBD1. V trimming: 5 bases; J trimming: 5 bases; junction bases outside the gene matches: 8. The length of the CDR3 is 16 residues. The germline CDR1 and CDR2 sequences are MNHNS and SASEGT. This chain's CDR3 is CASSSGTGGDYQPQHF. Written as DNA, the CDR3 is TGTGCCAGCAGTTCGGGGACAGGGGGAGACTATCAGCCCCAGCATTTT.

This clonotype was detected only a few times. This CDR3 is CASTSGAGGETEAFF. The CDR3 nucleotides are TGTGCCAGTACCTCAGGAGCAGGGGGCGAAACTGAAGCTTTCTTT. The gene calls are TRBV19 and TRBJ1-1; 8 bases map to TRBD1. The CDR3 runs 15 residues. Trimming at V came to 7 bases and at J to 5 bases, leaving 12 bases not matched to a gene. Germline V gene sequence: CDR1 LNHDA, CDR2 SQIVND (reference sequence).

The rearrangement links TRBV7-2 to TRBJ1-5, with D unclear. There are 13 residues in the CDR3. The V end was cut by 6 bases, the J end by 5 bases, with 11 bases between. The germline CDR1 and CDR2 sequences are SGHTA and FQGNSA. The CDR3 reads CASSMGLDQPQHF. CDR3 DNA: TGTGCCAGCAGTATGGGGTTGGATCAGCCCCAGCATTTT.

Many counts were recorded for this clonotype. V is TRBV7-2 and J is TRBJ2-7; D is uncertain. This CDR3 has 13 residues. Germline V gene data show CDR1 as SGHTA and CDR2 as FQGNSA. Trimming cost V 1 base and J 7 bases, with 11 bases left between them. CDR3 protein: CASSLGRISEQYF. The CDR3 coding sequence is TGTGCCAGCAGCTTAGGCCGAATAAGTGAGCAGTACTTC.

This clonotype was recorded many times. This chain connects TRBV29-1 to TRBJ2-1, with 7 bases lining up with TRBD2. CDR3 length: 15 amino acids. V was clipped by 1 base and J by 5 bases; unmatched bases: 8. The germline CDR1 and CDR2 sequences are SQVTM and ANQGSEA. CDR3 residues: CSVEVPGTTDNEQFF. CDR3 nucleotides: TGCAGCGTTGAAGTCCCCGGGACTACCGACAATGAGCAGTTCTTC.

Many counts were recorded for this clonotype. CDR3 coding DNA: TGCGCCAGCAGCTTGATACCGGAGACAGGTGGCTACACCTTC. Amino acid sequence: CASSLIPETGGYTF. This chain connects TRBV5-1 to TRBJ1-2, with D maybe TRBD1 (6 bases). V lost 1 base to trimming and J lost 7 bases, with 14 bases between them. The CDR3 totals 14 residues. Germline V CDR1 and CDR2: SGHRS, YFSETQ.

This clonotype was seen a few times. This rearrangement joins TRBV19 to TRBJ2-6; D may be TRBD1 or TRBD2 (5 bases each). Per the germline V gene, CDR1 is LNHDA and CDR2 is SQIVND (reference sequence). The CDR3 has 15 amino acids. V was trimmed by 5 bases and J by 1 base, leaving 9 bases between them. CDR3 nucleotide sequence: TGTGCCAGTAGTGACAGAGGGTCTGGGGCCAACGTCCTGACTTTC. Protein sequence: CASSDRGSGANVLTF.

V gene TRBV3-1 combines with J gene TRBJ2-4; unclear D gene. V lost 0 bases to trimming and J lost 0 bases, with 9 bases between them. Germline-derived CDR1 and CDR2 are LGHDT and YNNKEL (reference sequence). There are 16 residues in the CDR3. The CDR3 reads CASSQDLTLAKNIQYF. The CDR3 bases are TGTGCCAGCAGCCAAGATTTAACGTTAGCCAAAAACATTCAGTACTTC. Complete variable domain (other parts from reference TRBV3-1 and TRBJ2-4): DTAVSQTPKYLVTQMGNDKSIKCEQNLGHDTMYWYKQDSKKFLKIMFSYNNKELIINETVPNRFSPKSPDKAHLNLHINSLELGDSAVYFCASSQDLTLAKNIQYFGAGTRLSVL.

The chain uses TRBV5-5 and TRBJ1-1, with D possibly matching TRBD1 (6 bases). Trimming cost V 4 bases and J 4 bases, with 20 bases left between them. The CDR3 runs to 16 residues. Germline CDR1 is SGHKS and CDR2 is YYEKEE (reference sequence). In DNA, the CDR3 is TGTGCCAGCAGCCGAGAGGGGGTCCTGGCGGTCACTGAAGCTTTCTTT. Amino acids: CASSREGVLAVTEAFF.